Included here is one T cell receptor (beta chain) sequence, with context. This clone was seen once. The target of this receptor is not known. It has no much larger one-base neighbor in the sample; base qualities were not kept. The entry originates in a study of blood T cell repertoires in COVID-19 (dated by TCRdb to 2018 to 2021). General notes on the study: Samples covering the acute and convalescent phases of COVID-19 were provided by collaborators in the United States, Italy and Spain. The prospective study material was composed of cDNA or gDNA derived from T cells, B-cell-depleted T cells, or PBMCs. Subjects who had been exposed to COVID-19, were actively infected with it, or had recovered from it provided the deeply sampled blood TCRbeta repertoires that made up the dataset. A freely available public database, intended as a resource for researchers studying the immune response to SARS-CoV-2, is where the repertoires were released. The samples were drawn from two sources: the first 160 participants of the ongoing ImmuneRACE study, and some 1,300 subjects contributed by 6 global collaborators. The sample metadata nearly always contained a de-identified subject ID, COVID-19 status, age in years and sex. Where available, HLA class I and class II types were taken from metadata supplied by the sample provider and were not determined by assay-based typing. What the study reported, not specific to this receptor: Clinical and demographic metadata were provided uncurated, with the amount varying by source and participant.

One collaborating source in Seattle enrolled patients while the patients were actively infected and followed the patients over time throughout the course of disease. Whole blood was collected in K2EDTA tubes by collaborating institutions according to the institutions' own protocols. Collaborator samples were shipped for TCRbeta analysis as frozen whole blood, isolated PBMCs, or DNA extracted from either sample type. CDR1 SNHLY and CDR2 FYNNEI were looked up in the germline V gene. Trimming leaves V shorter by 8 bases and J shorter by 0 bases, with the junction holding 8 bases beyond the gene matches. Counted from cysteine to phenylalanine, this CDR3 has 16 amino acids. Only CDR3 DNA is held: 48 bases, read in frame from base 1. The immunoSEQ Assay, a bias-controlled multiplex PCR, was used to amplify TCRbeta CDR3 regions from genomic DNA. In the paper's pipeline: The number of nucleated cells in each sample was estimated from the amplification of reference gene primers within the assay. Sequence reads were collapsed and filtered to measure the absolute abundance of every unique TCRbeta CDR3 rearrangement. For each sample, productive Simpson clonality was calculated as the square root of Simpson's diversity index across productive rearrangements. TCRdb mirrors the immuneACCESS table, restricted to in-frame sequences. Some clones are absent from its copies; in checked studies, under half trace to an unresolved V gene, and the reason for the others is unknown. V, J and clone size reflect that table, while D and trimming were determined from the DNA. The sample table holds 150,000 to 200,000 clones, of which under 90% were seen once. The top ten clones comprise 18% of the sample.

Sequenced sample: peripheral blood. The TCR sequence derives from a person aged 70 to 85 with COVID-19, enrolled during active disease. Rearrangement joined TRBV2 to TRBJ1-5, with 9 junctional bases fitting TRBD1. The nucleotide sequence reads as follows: TGTGCCAGCGATACAGGGGGCCCATATAGCAATCAGCCCCAGCATTTT. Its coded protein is CASDTGGPYSNQPQHF.